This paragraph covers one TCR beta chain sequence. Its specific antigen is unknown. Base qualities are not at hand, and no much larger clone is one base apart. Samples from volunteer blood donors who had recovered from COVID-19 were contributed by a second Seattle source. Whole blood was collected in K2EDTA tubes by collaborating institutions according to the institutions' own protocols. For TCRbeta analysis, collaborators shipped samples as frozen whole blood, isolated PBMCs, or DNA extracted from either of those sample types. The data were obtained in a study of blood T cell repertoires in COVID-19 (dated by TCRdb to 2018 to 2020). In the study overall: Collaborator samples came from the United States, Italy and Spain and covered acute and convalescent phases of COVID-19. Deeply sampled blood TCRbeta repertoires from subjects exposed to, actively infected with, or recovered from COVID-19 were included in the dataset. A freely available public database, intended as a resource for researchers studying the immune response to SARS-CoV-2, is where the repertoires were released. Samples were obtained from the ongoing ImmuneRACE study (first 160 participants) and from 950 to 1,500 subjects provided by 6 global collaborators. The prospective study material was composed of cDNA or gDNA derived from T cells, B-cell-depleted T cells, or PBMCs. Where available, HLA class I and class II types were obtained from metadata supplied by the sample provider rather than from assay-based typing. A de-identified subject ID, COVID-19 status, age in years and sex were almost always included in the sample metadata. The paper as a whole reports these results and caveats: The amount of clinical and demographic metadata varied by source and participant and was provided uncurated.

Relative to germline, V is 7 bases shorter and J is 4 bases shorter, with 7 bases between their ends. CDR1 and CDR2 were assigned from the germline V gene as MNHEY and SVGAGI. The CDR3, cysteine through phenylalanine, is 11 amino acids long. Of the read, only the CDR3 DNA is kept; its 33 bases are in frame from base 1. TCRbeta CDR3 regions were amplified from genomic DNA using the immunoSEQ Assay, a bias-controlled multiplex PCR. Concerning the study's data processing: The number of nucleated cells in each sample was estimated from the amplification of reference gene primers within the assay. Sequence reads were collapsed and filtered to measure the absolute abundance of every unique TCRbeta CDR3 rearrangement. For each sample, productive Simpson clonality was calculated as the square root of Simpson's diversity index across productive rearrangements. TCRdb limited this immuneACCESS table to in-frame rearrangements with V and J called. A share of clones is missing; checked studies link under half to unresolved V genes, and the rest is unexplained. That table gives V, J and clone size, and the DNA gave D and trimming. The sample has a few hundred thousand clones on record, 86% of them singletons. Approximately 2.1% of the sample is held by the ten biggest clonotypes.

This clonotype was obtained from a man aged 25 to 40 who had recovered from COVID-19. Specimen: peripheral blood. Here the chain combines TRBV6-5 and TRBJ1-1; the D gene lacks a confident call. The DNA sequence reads TGTGCCAGCACGGGAGGCACTGAAGCTTTCTTT. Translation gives CASTGGTEAFF.